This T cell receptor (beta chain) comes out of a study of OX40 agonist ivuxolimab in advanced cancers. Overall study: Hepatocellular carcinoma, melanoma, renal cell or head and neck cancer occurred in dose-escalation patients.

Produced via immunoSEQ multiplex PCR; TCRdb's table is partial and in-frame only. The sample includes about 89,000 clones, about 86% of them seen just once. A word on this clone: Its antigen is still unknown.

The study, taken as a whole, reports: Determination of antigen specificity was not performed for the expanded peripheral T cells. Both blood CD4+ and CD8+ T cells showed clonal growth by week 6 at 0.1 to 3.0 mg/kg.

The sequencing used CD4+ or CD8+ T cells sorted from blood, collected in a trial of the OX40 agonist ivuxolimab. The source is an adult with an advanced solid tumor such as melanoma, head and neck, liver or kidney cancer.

CDR3 amino acids: CASSELSDTQYF. CDR3 nucleotide sequence: TGTGCCAGCAGTGAACTTTCAGATACGCAGTATTTT. The chain uses TRBV2 and TRBJ2-3; D not resolved. Trimming removed 2 bases from V and 4 bases from J, with 4 bases in between. The CDR3 sequence is 12 residues long. Per the germline V gene, CDR1 is SNHLY and CDR2 is FYNNEI.